The subject of this entry is one T cell receptor beta chain. Combining a sample-barcoded 5' primer with a J-beta primer mix, a second PCR ran for 7 to 11 cycles. TCRdb reprocessed the 5' RACE reads via MiXCR and lists one record per CDR3 protein. This table holds 550,000 to 750,000 distinct CDR3 sequences, under 25% found once. V was shortened by 4 bases and J by 4 bases, with 16 bases between the two germline ends. In germline, CDR1 is SEHNR, CDR2 FQNEAQ (reference sequence). The CDR3 covers 15 residues. This entry is derived from a study of blood T cells in healthy people across ages. Study at large: About one barcoded beta molecule was captured per two T cells (by template switching).

Material: blood. The sequence came from a man in his 70s in good health. V is TRBV7-9 and J is TRBJ2-5; D uncertain. CDR3 sequence: CASSSLSYTGETQYF. Here the CDR3 DNA reads TGTGCCAGCAGCTCGCTGTCCTACACGGGAGAGACCCAGTACTTC.